These T cell receptor beta chains were read from a single sample in a study of early T cells in non-severe SARS-CoV-2 infection. Each CDR3 protein gets one entry after TCRdb re-called the 5' RACE reads with MiXCR. The data show about 60,000 distinct CDR3 sequences, around 5.2% seen once. Specimen: whole blood. All receptors come from an adult who was a healthcare worker with PCR-confirmed SARS-CoV-2 infection or an uninfected control (not recorded which). Both conserved end residues are part of each CDR3. A D gene is named only where the DNA matches it firmly. A clone size is listed for some rows: how often the clone was seen (once, few, many), or a class if it is expanded.

d_call j_call v_call clone_size cdr3_aa cdr3_nt
TRBD2 TRBJ2-7 TRBV5-1 few CASAELAGVSYEQYF TGCGCCAGCGCCGAGCTAGCGGGGGTCTCCTACGAGCAGTACTTC
- TRBJ1-3 TRBV27 few CASSPTQIGNTIYF TGTGCCAGCAGTCCGACACAAATCGGAAACACCATATATTTT
- TRBJ1-5 TRBV2 - CASKRSVGSNQPQHF TGTGCCAGCAAGCGGTCCGTGGGTAGCAATCAGCCCCAGCATTTT
TRBD2 TRBJ2-1 TRBV12-3/TRBV12-4 few CASRKLAGTYNEQFF TGTGCCAGCAGAAAACTAGCGGGGACTTACAATGAGCAGTTCTTC
TRBD1 TRBJ1-1 TRBV4-3 few CASSRDSLTEAFF TGCGCCAGCAGCCGGGACAGTTTAACTGAAGCTTTCTTT
- TRBJ1-1 TRBV7-2 - CASSPGFGTEASFF TGTGCCAGCAGCCCCGGATTTGGCACTGAAGCCTCTTTCTTT
TRBD1 TRBJ2-1 TRBV29-1 - CSVAGTGDSEQFF TGCAGCGTTGCCGGGACAGGGGACTCTGAGCAGTTCTTC
- TRBJ2-2 TRBV9 many CASSPRTATGELFF TGTGCCAGCAGCCCCCGGACAGCCACCGGGGAGCTGTTTTTT
- TRBJ2-1 TRBV6-2/TRBV6-3 - CASADPRSYNEQFF TGTGCCAGCGCAGATCCCCGGTCCTACAATGAGCAGTTCTTC
- TRBJ1-2 TRBV27 few CASSLGLHYGYTF TGTGCCAGCAGTTTAGGGCTGCACTATGGCTACACCTTC
- TRBJ2-2 TRBV5-1 many CASSFRGNTGELFF TGCGCCAGCAGCTTCAGGGGGAACACCGGGGAGCTGTTTTTT
TRBD1 TRBJ2-7 TRBV20-1 many CSANPGQGGYEQYF TGCAGTGCTAACCCCGGACAGGGGGGATACGAGCAGTACTTC
- TRBJ2-7 TRBV5-1 - CASSVRDKRYF TGCGCCAGCAGCGTACGGGACAAACGATACTTC
TRBD1 TRBJ1-2 TRBV29-1 many CSLRTGGDGYTF TGCAGCCTACGGACAGGGGGCGATGGCTACACCTTC
- TRBJ2-7 TRBV7-8 many CASSLGEPAGAYEQYF TGTGCCAGCAGCTTGGGTGAGCCAGCCGGGGCATACGAGCAGTACTTC
TRBD1 TRBJ2-1 TRBV6-2/TRBV6-3 many CASSRTGALPSYNEQFF TGTGCCAGCAGTCGGACAGGGGCCCTTCCTTCCTACAATGAGCAGTTCTTC
- TRBJ2-5 TRBV12-3/TRBV12-4 many CASSSKETQYF TGTGCCAGCAGCTCCAAAGAGACCCAGTACTTC
- TRBJ1-3 TRBV19 few CASSIDSLNSGNTIYF TGTGCCAGTAGTATCGACAGCCTAAACTCTGGAAACACCATATATTTT
- TRBJ1-1 TRBV12-3/TRBV12-4 many CASSASGSLNTEAFF TGTGCCAGCAGTGCAAGTGGCAGTTTGAACACTGAAGCTTTCTTT
TRBD2 TRBJ2-1 TRBV11-2 few CASSWVSSGNPRGEQFF TGTGCCAGCAGCTGGGTTTCTAGCGGGAACCCCCGAGGTGAGCAGTTCTTC
- TRBJ2-7 TRBV12-3/TRBV12-4 many CASSSSGTPSYEQYF TGTGCCAGCAGTTCAAGCGGCACCCCTTCCTACGAGCAGTACTTC
TRBD2 TRBJ2-7 TRBV7-2 - CASSPELAGGSYEQYF TGTGCCAGCAGCCCCGAACTAGCGGGGGGCTCCTACGAGCAGTACTTC
- TRBJ2-1 TRBV12-3/TRBV12-4 - CASKQGSYNEQFF TGTGCCAGCAAGCAGGGGTCGTACAATGAGCAGTTCTTC
- TRBJ1-1 TRBV12-3/TRBV12-4 - CASSPRTVGDTEAFF TGTGCCAGCAGCCCCCGGACGGTCGGGGACACTGAAGCTTTCTTT
- TRBJ2-3 TRBV9 - CASSGRGDTQYF TGTGCCAGCAGCGGCCGCGGCGATACGCAGTATTTT
- TRBJ2-7 TRBV3-1 few CASSRTEFFYEQYF TGTGCCAGCAGCCGAACAGAGTTTTTTTACGAGCAGTACTTC
- TRBJ2-1 TRBV7-7 few CASSSLLGGSEQFF TGTGCTAGCAGCTCCCTACTAGGAGGAAGTGAGCAGTTCTTC
- TRBJ2-3 TRBV29-1 - CSVEDGYTRSTDTQYF TGCAGCGTTGAAGATGGATACACCCGGAGCACAGATACGCAGTATTTT
- TRBJ2-7 TRBV7-2 few CASSPASPYEQYF TGTGCCAGCAGCCCTGCCTCTCCCTACGAGCAGTACTTC
- TRBJ2-3 TRBV11-2 few CASSESASRSTDTQYF TGTGCCAGCAGCGAGTCCGCTAGCCGTAGCACAGATACGCAGTATTTT
- TRBJ1-2 TRBV6-5 few CASSYPPGSRLFGYTF TGTGCCAGCAGTTACCCGCCGGGCTCCCGATTGTTCGGCTACACCTTC
TRBD1 TRBJ2-7 TRBV6-6 - CASSLRTGIGEQYF TGTGCCAGCAGTCTCCGGACAGGGATTGGCGAGCAGTACTTC
TRBD2 TRBJ2-3 TRBV19 many CASSMTSGSADTQYF TGTGCCAGTAGTATGACTAGCGGGAGCGCAGATACGCAGTATTTT
TRBD2 TRBJ2-7 TRBV20-1 many CSAELAGSYEQYF TGCAGTGCTGAACTAGCGGGCTCCTACGAGCAGTACTTC
- TRBJ1-1 TRBV20-1 - CSARDRTGIGTEAFF TGCAGTGCTAGAGATCGGACCGGGATTGGCACTGAAGCTTTCTTT